The 7 T cell receptor beta chains reported below all come from one sample, sequenced in a study of T cells of healthy individuals. TCRdb fed the 5' RACE reads into MiXCR, producing one record per CDR3 protein. Seen here are 95,000 to 100,000 distinct CDR3 sequences, 17% observed once, and the top ten hold roughly 6.1%. The receptors were gathered from a human donor in good health.

This clonotype has a count of ten or more. The chain couples TRBV12-3 or TRBV12-4 to TRBJ1-4; TRBD1 matches 9 bases. The CDR3 has 17 amino acids. V was pared by 4 bases and J by 0 bases, with 6 bases of the junction left unmatched. The CDR3 protein is CASSSDTGGPTNEKLFF. CDR3 coding DNA: TGTGCCAGCAGTTCAGATACAGGGGGCCCAACTAATGAAAAACTGTTTTTT.

Many counts were recorded for this clonotype. The genes are TRBV18 and TRBJ2-7, with a weak D call TRBD1 (5 bases). The V gene's germline CDR1 is KGHSH and CDR2 LQKENI. The CDR3 has 16 amino acids. Trimming cost V 0 bases and J 3 bases, with 15 bases left between them. CDR3 in amino acids: CASSPPWQGALYEQYF. CDR3 coding DNA: TGTGCCAGCTCACCACCGTGGCAGGGTGCCCTCTACGAGCAGTACTTC.

This clonotype was seen only a few times. The chain is built from TRBV14 and TRBJ2-5; D is possibly TRBD1 (7 bases). The germline V gene has CDR1 SGHDN and CDR2 FVKESK. The V gene lost 2 bases and the J gene lost 6 bases, with 22 bases spanning the gap. CDR3 length: 17 residues. The CDR3 coding sequence is TGTGCCAGCAGCCAAAAGCGGTTCGGGGGACAGTCTCAGACCCAGTACTTC. Translated: CASSQKRFGGQSQTQYF.

The sample holds a few counts of this clonotype. The chain has TRBV4-3 and TRBJ2-2, with D hard to call. Between the trimmed V and J ends, which lost 3 bases and 1 base, there was a span of 9 bases. The CDR3 sequence is 15 residues long. Germline values: CDR1 LGHNA, CDR2 YSLEER. As DNA, the CDR3 is TGCGCCAGCAGCCACCCCAGCCTGAACACCGGGGAGCTGTTTTTT. This translates into CASSHPSLNTGELFF.

The chain recombines TRBV20-1 with TRBJ2-1; no definite D call. Trimming pared 6 bases from V and 10 bases from J, leaving 16 bases between. Looked up from germline, CDR1 is DFQATT and CDR2 is SNEGSKA (reference sequence). The CDR3 has 12 residues. CDR3 in DNA: TGCAGTGCCAATAGCCCTTCCCCGGAGCAGTTCTTC. Translation: CSANSPSPEQFF.

The table lists this clonotype with many counts. V is TRBV25-1 and J is TRBJ2-7; 8 nucleotides align to TRBD1. CDR1 is MGHDK and CDR2 is SYGVNS in the germline V gene. This CDR3 has 15 residues. The V gene end was trimmed by 4 bases and the J gene end by 7 bases; junction bases not matched to a gene: 12. For the CDR3, the DNA is TGTGCCAGCAGTGTTCTCCGGACAGGGCCTACAGAGCAGTACTTC. It specifies CASSVLRTGPTEQYF.

V gene TRBV2 combines with J gene TRBJ2-7; D possibly uses TRBD1 or TRBD2 (5 bases each). The germline V and J ends were trimmed by 2 bases and 6 bases, with 11 bases remaining between them. The length of the CDR3 is 13 residues. Germline lookup yields CDR1 SNHLY and CDR2 FYNNEI. The CDR3 DNA is TGTGCCAGCAGTGAATGTGAGGGGTGCGAGCAGTACTTC. Amino acids: CASSECEGCEQYF.